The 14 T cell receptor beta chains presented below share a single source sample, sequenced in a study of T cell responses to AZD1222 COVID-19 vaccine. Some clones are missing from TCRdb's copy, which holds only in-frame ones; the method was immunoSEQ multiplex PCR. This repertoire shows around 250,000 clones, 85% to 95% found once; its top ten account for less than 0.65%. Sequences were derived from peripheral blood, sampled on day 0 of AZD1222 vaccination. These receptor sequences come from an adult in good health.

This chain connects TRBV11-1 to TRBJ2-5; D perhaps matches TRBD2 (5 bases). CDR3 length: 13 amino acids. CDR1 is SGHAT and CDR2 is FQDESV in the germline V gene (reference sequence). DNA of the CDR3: TGTGCGAGCGGACTGGGAGCGAAAGAGACCCAGTACTTC. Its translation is CASGLGAKETQYF.

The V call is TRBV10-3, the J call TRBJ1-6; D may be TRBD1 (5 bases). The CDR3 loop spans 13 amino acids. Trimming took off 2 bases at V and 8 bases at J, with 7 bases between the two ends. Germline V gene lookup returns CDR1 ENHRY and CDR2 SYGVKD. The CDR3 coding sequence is TGTGCCATCAGTGAGGACAGAGATTCACCCCTCCACTTT. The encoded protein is CAISEDRDSPLHF.

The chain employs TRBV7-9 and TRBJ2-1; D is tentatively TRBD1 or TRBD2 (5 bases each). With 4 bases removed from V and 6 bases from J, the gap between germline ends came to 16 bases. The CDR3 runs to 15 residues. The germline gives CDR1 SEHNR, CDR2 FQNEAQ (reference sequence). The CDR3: CASSSRDLPFNEQFF. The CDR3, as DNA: TGTGCCAGCAGCTCCCGGGACCTTCCTTTCAATGAGCAGTTCTTC.

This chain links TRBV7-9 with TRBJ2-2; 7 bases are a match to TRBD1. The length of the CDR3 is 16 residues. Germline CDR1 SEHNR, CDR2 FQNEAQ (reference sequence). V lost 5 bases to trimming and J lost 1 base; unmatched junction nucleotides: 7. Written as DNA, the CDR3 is TGTGCCAGCAGCCAAAGGACAGGCCGGAACACCGGGGAGCTGTTTTTT. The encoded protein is CASSQRTGRNTGELFF.

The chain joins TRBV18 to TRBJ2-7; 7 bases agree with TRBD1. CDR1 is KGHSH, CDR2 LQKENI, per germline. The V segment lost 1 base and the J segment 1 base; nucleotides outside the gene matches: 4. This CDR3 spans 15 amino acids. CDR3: CASSPQGAWSYEQYF. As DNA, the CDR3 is TGTGCCAGCTCACCACAGGGGGCTTGGTCCTACGAGCAGTACTTC.

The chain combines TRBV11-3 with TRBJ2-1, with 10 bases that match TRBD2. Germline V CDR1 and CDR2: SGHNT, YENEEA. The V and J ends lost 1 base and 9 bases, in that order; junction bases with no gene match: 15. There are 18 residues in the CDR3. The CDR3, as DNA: TGTGCCAGCAGCTTAGTGGGGGCAACTAGCGGGAAAGTTTGTGAGCAGTTCTTC. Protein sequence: CASSLVGATSGKVCEQFF.

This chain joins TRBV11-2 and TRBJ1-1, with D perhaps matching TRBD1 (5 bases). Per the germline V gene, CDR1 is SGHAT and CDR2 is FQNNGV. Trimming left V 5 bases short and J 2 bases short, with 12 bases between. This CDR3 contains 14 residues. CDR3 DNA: TGTGCCAGCAGCCCTGGACACACAAACACTGAAGCTTTCTTT. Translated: CASSPGHTNTEAFF.

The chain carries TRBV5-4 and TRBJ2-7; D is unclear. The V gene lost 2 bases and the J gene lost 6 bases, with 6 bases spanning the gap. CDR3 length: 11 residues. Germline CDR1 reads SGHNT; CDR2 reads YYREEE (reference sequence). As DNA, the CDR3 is TGTGCCAGCAGCTTTTCATCCGAGCAGTACTTC. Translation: CASSFSSEQYF. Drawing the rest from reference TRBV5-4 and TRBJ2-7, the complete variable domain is ETGVTQSPTHLIKTRGQQVTLRCSSQSGHNTVSWYQQALGQGPQFIFQYYREEENGRGNFPPRFSGLQFPNYSSELNVNALELDDSALYLCASSFSSEQYFGPGTRLTVT.

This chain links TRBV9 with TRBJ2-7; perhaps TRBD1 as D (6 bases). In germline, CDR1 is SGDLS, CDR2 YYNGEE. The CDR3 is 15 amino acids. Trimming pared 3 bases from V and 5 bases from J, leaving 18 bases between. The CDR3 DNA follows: TGTGCCAGCAGCGCAAGACAGGTCCCTCGGGACGAGCAGTACTTC. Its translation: CASSARQVPRDEQYF.

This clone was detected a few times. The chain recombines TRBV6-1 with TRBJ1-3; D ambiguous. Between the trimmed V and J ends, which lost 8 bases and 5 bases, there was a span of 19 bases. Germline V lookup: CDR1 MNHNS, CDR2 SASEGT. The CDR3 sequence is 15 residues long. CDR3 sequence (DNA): TGTGCCAGCGGCCCCGGGAGGCTTTCTAGAAACACCATATATTTT. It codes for CASGPGRLSRNTIYF.

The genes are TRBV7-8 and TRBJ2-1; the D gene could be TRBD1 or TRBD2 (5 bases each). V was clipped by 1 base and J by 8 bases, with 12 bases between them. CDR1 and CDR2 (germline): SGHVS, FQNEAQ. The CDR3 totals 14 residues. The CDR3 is CASSLGGTPHEQFF. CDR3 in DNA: TGTGCCAGCAGCTTAGGTGGGACCCCCCATGAGCAGTTCTTC.

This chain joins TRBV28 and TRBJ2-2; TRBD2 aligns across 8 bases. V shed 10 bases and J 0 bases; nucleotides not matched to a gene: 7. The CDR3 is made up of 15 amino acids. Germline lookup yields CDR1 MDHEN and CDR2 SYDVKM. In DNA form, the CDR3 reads TGTGCCATCGGGGGGGGCGGCGCGAACACCGGGGAGCTGTTTTTT. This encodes CAIGGGGANTGELFF.

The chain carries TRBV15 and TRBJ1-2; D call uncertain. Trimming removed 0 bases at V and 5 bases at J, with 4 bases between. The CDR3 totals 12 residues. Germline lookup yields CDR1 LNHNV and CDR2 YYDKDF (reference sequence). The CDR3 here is CATSREAYGYTF. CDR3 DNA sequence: TGTGCCACCAGCAGAGAGGCATATGGCTACACCTTC.

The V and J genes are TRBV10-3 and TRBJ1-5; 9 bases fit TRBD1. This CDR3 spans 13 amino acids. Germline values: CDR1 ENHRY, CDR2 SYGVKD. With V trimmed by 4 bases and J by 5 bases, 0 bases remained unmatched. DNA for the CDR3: TGTGCCATCAGTGGGGACAGGGATCAGCCCCAGCATTTT. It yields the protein CAISGDRDQPQHF.